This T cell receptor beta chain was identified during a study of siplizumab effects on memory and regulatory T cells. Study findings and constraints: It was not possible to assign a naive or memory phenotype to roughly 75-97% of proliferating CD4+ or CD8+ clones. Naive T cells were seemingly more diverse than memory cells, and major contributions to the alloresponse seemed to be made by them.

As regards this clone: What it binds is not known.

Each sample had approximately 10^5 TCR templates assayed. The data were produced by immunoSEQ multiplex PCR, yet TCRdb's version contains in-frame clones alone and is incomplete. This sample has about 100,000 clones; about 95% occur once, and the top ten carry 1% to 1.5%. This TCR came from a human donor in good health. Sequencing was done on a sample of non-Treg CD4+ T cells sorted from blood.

Written as DNA, the CDR3 is TGTGCCAGCAGCTTATGGGAAAAAATGAACACTGAAGCTTTCTTT. The encoded protein is CASSLWEKMNTEAFF. The rearrangement links TRBV7-9 to TRBJ1-1; unclear D gene. Trimming removed 2 bases at V and 0 bases at J, with 10 bases between. This CDR3 has 15 residues. Germline lookup yields CDR1 SEHNR and CDR2 FQNEAQ (reference sequence).